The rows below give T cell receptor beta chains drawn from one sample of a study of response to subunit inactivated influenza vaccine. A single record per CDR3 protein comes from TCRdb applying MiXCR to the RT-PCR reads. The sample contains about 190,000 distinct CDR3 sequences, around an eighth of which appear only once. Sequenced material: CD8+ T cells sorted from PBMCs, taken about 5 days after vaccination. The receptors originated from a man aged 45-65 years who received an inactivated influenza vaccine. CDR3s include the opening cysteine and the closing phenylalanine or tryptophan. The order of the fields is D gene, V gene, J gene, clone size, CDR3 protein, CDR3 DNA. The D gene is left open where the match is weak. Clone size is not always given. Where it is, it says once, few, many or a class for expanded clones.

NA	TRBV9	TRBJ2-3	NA	CASSVLGGGGTDTQYF	TGTGCCAGCAGCGTATTAGGAGGGGGCGGCACAGATACGCAGTATTTT
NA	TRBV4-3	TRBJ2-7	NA	CASSQDRNSYEQYF	TGCGCCAGCAGCCAAGATAGGAACTCCTACGAGCAGTACTTC
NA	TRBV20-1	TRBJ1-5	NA	CSARLAGQPQHF	TGCAGTGCTAGATTGGCGGGGCAGCCCCAGCATTTT
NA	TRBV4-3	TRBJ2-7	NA	CASSLDYREREQYF	TGCGCCAGCAGCCTCGACTATCGGGAAAGGGAGCAGTACTTC
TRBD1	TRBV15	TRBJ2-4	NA	CATSLTPGTGGSIQYF	TGTGCCACCAGCCTAACACCCGGGACAGGGGGCTCCATTCAGTACTTC
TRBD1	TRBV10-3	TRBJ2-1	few	CAISEPMGRGQNYNEQFF	TGTGCCATCAGTGAGCCTATGGGCAGGGGGCAAAATTACAATGAGCAGTTCTTC
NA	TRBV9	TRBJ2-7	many	CASSVNSLGEQYF	TGTGCCAGCAGCGTAAATAGTCTCGGCGAGCAGTACTTC
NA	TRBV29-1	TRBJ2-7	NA	CSVFRGSEQYF	TGCAGCGTTTTTCGGGGGAGCGAGCAGTACTTC
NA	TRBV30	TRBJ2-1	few	CAWSVANYNEQFF	TGTGCCTGGAGTGTTGCAAACTACAATGAGCAGTTCTTC
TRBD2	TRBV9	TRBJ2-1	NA	CASSPIGTSPFYNEQFF	TGTGCCAGCAGCCCGATCGGGACTAGCCCCTTTTACAATGAGCAGTTCTTC
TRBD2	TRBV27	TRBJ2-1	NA	CASSHGTSGTYNEQFF	TGTGCCAGCAGCCATGGGACTAGCGGTACCTACAATGAGCAGTTCTTC
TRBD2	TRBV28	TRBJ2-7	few	CASSLWGSGQNYEQYF	TGTGCCAGCAGTTTATGGGGTAGCGGGCAAAACTACGAGCAGTACTTC
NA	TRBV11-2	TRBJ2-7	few	CASSLESGRGYEQYF	TGTGCCAGCAGCTTAGAGTCAGGGAGAGGCTACGAGCAGTACTTC
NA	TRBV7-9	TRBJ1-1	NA	CASRDWGGTEAFF	TGTGCCAGCAGGGATTGGGGAGGGACTGAAGCTTTCTTT
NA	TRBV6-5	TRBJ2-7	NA	CASSYSISAQGEQYF	TGTGCCAGCAGTTACTCGATATCAGCCCAAGGCGAGCAGTACTTC
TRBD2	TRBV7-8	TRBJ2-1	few	CASSLSGGRNNEQFF	TGTGCCAGCAGCTTATCGGGGGGGCGCAACAATGAGCAGTTCTTC
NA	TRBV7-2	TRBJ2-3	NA	CASSFDLAGDTQYF	TGTGCCAGCAGCTTCGATCTTGCGGGAGATACGCAGTATTTT
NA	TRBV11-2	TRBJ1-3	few	CASSSLATFSGNTIYF	TGTGCCAGCAGCTCCCTGGCGACCTTTTCTGGAAACACCATATATTTT
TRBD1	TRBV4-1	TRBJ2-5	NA	CASSHTGGEETQYF	TGCGCCAGCAGCCATACAGGGGGAGAGGAGACCCAGTACTTC
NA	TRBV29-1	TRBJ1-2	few	CSVDRPEVKDGYTF	TGCAGCGTTGATCGACCTGAGGTCAAGGATGGCTACACCTTC
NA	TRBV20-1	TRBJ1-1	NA	CSGLGFDLNTEAFF	TGCAGTGGGCTCGGGTTTGACCTGAACACTGAAGCTTTCTTT
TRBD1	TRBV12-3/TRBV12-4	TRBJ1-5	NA	CASSKSGTGDHQPQHF	TGTGCCAGCAGTAAATCCGGGACAGGCGATCATCAGCCCCAGCATTTT
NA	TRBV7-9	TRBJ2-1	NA	CASRVSGGPNEQFF	TGTGCCAGCAGGGTGAGCGGTGGGCCCAATGAGCAGTTCTTC
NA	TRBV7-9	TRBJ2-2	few	CASSQSGRNTGELFF	TGTGCCAGCAGCCAATCGGGACGGAACACCGGGGAGCTGTTTTTT
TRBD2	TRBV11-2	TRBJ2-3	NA	CASSTELAGGPADTQYF	TGTGCCAGCAGCACCGAACTAGCGGGAGGGCCGGCAGATACGCAGTATTTT
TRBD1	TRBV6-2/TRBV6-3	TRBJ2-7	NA	CASSYSVGTGGIYEQYF	TGTGCCAGCAGTTACTCGGTCGGGACAGGGGGCATCTACGAGCAGTACTTC
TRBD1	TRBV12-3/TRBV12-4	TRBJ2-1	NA	CASSLDRQGGKWISYNEQFF	TGTGCCAGCAGTTTGGATAGACAGGGCGGAAAATGGATCTCCTACAATGAGCAGTTCTTC